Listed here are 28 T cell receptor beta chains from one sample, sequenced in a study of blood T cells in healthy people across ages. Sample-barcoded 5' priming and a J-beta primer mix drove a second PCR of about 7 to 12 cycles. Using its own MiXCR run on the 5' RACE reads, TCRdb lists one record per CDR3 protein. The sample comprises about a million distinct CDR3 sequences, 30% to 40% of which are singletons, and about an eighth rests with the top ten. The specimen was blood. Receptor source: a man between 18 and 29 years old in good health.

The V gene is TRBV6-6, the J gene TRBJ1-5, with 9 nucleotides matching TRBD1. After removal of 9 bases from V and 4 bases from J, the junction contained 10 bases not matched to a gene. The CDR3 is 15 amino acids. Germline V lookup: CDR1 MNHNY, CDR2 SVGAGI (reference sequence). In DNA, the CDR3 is TGTGCCAGTACCCGGGGACAGGGATTGAATCAGCCCCAGCATTTT. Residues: CASTRGQGLNQPQHF.

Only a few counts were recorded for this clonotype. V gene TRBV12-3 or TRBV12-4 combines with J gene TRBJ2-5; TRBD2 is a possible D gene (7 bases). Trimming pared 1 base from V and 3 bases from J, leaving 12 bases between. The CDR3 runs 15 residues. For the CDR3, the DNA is TGTGCCAGCAGTTTAGTACGGGGGGCGGAAGAGACCCAGTACTTC. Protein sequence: CASSLVRGAEETQYF.

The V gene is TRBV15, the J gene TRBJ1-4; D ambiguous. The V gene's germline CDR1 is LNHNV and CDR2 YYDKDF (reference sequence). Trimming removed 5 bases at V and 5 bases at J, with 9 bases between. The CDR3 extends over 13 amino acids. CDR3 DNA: TGTGCCACCAGCCCCCGCCAGAATGAAAAACTGTTTTTT. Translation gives CATSPRQNEKLFF.

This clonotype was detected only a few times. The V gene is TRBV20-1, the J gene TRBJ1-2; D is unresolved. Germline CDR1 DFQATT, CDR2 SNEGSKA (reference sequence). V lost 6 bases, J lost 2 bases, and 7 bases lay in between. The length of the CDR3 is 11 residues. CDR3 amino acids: CSAARNYGYTF. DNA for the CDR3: TGCAGTGCCGCGAGAAACTATGGCTACACCTTC.

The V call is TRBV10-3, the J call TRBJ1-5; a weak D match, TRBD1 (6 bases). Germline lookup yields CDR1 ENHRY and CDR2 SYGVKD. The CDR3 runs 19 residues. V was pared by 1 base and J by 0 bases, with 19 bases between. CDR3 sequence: CAISELEGAGVNSNQPQHF. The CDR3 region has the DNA TGTGCCATCAGTGAGTTGGAAGGGGCAGGGGTAAATAGCAATCAGCCCCAGCATTTT.

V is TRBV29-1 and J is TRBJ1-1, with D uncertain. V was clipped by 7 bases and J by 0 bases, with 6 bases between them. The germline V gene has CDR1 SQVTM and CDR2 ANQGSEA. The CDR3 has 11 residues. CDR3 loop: CSAYLNTEAFF. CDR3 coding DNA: TGCAGCGCCTACCTGAACACTGAAGCTTTCTTT.

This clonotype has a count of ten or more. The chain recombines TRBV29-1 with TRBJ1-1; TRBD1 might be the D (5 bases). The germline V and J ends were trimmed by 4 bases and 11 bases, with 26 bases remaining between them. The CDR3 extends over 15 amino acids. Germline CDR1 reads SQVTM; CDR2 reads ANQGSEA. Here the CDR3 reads CSVAGRGPGRNRAFF. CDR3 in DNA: TGCAGCGTTGCGGGTAGGGGCCCAGGCCGAAATAGGGCTTTCTTT.

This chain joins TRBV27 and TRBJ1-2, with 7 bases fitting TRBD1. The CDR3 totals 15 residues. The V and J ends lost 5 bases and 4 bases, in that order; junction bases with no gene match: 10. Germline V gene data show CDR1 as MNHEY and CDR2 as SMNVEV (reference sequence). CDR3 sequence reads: CASSRDSGGSYGYTF. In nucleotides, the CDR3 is TGTGCCAGCAGTAGGGATTCAGGGGGGAGCTATGGCTACACCTTC.

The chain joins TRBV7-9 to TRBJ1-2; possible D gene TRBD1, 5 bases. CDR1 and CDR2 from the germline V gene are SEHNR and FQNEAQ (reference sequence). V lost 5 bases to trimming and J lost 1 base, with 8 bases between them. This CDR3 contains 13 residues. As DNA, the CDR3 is TGTGCCAGCAGCGGGGGGTATAACTATGGCTACACCTTC. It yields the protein CASSGGYNYGYTF.

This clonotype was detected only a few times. The DNA of the CDR3 is TGTGCCAGCAACGACGGGACCTATGGCTACACCTTC. Translated, it gives CASNDGTYGYTF. The chain links TRBV6-6 to TRBJ1-2; the D gene is possibly TRBD1 (5 bases). The CDR3 consists of 12 residues. Trimming removed 7 bases at V and 4 bases at J, with 10 bases between. The germline gives CDR1 MNHNY, CDR2 SVGAGI (reference sequence).

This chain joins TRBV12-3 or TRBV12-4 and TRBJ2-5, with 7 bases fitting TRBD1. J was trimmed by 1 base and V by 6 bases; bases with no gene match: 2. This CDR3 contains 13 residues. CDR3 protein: CASSRQGQETQYF. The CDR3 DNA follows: TGTGCCAGCAGCCGACAGGGCCAAGAGACCCAGTACTTC.

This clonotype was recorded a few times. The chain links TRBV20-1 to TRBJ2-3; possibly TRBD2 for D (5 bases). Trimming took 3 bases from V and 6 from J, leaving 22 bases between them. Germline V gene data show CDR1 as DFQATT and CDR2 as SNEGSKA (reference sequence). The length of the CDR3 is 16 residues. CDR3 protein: CSASVPGKFGRDTQYF. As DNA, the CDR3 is TGCAGTGCTAGTGTCCCGGGGAAGTTCGGTCGGGATACGCAGTATTTT.

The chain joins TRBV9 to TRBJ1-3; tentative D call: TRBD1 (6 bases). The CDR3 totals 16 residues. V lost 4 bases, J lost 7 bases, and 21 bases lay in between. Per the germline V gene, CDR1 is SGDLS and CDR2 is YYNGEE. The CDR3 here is CASSPPTGALQNTIYF. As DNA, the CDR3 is TGTGCCAGCAGCCCACCCACGGGGGCCTTACAGAACACCATATATTTT. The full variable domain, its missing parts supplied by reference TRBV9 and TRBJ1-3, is DSGVTQTPKHLITATGQRVTLRCSPRSGDLSVYWYQQSLDQGLQFLIQYYNGEERAKGNILERFSAQQFPDLHSELNLSSLELGDSALYFCASSPPTGALQNTIYFGEGSWLTVV.

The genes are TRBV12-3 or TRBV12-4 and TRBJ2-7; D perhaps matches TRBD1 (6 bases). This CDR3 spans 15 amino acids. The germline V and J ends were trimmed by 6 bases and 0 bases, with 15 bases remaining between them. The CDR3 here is CASRHGQTNSYEQYF. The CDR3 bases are TGTGCCAGCAGACACGGACAGACTAACTCCTACGAGCAGTACTTC.

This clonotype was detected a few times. CDR3 nucleotides: TGCAGTGCTAGCGCAGAGACAGGGTCGAACACTGAAGCTTTCTTT. Residues: CSASAETGSNTEAFF. The rearrangement links TRBV20-1 to TRBJ1-1; 7 bases match TRBD1. J lost 1 base, V lost 3 bases, and 8 bases had no gene match. This CDR3 is 15 amino acids long. CDR1 and CDR2 from the germline V gene are DFQATT and SNEGSKA (reference sequence).

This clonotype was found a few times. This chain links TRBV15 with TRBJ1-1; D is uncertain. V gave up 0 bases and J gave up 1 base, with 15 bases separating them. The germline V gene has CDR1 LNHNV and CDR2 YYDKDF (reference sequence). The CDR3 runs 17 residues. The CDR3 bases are TGTGCCACCAGCAGAGATCCCCGGGGTAGGAAGAACACTGAAGCTTTCTTT. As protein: CATSRDPRGRKNTEAFF.

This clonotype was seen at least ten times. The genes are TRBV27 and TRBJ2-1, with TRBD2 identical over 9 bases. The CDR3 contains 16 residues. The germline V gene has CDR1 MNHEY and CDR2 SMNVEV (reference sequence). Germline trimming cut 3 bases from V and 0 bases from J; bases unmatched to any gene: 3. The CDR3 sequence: CASSLSSGSSYNEQFF. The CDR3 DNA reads TGTGCCAGCAGTTTGAGTAGCGGGAGCTCCTACAATGAGCAGTTCTTC.

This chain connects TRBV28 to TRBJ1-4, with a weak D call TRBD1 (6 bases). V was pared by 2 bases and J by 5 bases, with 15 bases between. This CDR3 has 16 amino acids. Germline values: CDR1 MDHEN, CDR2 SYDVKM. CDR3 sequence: CASSLGGALGNEKLFF. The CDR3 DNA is TGTGCCAGCAGTTTAGGGGGGGCGCTAGGCAATGAAAAACTGTTTTTT.

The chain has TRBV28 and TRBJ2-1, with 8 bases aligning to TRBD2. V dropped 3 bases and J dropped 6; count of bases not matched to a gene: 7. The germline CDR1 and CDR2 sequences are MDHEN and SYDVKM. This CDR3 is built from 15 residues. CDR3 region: CASSFYLAGRNEQFF. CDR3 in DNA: TGTGCCAGCAGTTTCTATCTAGCGGGTCGCAATGAGCAGTTCTTC.

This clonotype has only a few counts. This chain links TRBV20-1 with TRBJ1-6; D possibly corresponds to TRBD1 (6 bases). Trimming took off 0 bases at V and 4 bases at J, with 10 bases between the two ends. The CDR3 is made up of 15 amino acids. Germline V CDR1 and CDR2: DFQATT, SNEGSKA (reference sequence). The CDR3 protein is CSARDGGAYNSPLHF. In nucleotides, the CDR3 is TGCAGTGCTAGAGATGGGGGGGCTTATAATTCACCCCTCCACTTT.

CDR3 loop: CASSRDRDMWNQPQHF. The DNA for the CDR3 is TGTGCCAGTAGCCGGGACAGGGATATGTGGAATCAGCCCCAGCATTTT. The genes are TRBV12-3 or TRBV12-4 and TRBJ1-5; TRBD1 aligns across 9 bases. V lost 9 bases, J lost 4 bases, and 13 bases stayed unmatched. The CDR3 is made up of 16 amino acids.

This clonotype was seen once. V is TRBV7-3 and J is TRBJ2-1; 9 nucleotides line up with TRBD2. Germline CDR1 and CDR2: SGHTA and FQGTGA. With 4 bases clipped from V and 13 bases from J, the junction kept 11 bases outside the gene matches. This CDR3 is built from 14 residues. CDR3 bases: TGTGCCAGCAGCTGGACTAGCGTTGACGAGACCCAGTTCTTC. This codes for CASSWTSVDETQFF.

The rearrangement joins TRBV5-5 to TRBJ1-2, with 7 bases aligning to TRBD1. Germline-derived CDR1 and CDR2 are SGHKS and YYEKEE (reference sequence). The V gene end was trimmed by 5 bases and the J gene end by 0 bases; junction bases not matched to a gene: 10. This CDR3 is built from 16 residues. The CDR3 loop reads CASRPTGTPANYGYTF. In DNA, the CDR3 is TGTGCCAGCAGACCGACAGGGACCCCAGCTAACTATGGCTACACCTTC.

CDR3 sequence: CASSHIFSGNTIYF. The DNA for the CDR3 is TGCGCCAGCAGCCACATCTTCTCTGGAAACACCATATATTTT. V and J are TRBV4-3 and TRBJ1-3; D remains ambiguous. The CDR3 has 14 amino acids. Germline V gives CDR1 LGHNA, CDR2 YSLEER. Trimming pared 3 bases from V and 0 bases from J, leaving 6 bases between.

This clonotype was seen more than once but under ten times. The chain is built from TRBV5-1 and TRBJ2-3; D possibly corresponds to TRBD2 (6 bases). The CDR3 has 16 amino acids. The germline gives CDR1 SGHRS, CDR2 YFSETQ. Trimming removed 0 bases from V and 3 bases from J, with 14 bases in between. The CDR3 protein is CASSLAGAEKTDTQYF. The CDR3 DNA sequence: TGCGCCAGCAGCTTGGCGGGAGCGGAGAAGACAGATACGCAGTATTTT.

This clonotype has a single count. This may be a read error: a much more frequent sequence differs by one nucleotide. The CDR3 here is CASSISSGLTDTQYF. For the CDR3, the DNA is TGTGCCAGCAGCATATCTAGCGGCCTCACAGATACGCAGTATTTT. The gene calls are TRBV7-9 and TRBJ2-3; 7 bases match TRBD2. V was clipped by 5 bases and J by 2 bases; unmatched bases: 7. The CDR3 sequence is 15 residues long. CDR1 and CDR2 (germline): SEHNR, FQNEAQ (reference sequence). The full variable domain, rest sourced from reference TRBV7-9 and TRBJ2-3, is DTGVSQNPRHKITKRGQNVTFRCDPISEHNRLYWYRQTLGQGPEFLTYFQNEAQLEKSRLLSDRFSAERPKGSFSTLEIQRTEQGDSAMYLCASSISSGLTDTQYFGPGTRLTVL.

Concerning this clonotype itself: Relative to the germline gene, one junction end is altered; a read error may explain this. The CDR3 here is CSASYPGTARNNGQFF. The CDR3 region has the DNA TGCAGTGCTAGTTATCCCGGGACAGCCAGAAACAATGGGCAGTTCTTC. This chain uses TRBV20-1 with TRBJ2-1; 7 nucleotides match TRBD1. The CDR3 extends over 16 amino acids. Germline loops: CDR1 DFQATT, CDR2 SNEGSKA (reference sequence).

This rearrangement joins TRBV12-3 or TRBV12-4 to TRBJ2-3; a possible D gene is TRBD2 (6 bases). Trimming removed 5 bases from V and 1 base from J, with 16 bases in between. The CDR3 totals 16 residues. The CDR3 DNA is TGTGCCAGCAGTCCCCCTACGGGGGTGGGCACAGATACGCAGTATTTT. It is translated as CASSPPTGVGTDTQYF.